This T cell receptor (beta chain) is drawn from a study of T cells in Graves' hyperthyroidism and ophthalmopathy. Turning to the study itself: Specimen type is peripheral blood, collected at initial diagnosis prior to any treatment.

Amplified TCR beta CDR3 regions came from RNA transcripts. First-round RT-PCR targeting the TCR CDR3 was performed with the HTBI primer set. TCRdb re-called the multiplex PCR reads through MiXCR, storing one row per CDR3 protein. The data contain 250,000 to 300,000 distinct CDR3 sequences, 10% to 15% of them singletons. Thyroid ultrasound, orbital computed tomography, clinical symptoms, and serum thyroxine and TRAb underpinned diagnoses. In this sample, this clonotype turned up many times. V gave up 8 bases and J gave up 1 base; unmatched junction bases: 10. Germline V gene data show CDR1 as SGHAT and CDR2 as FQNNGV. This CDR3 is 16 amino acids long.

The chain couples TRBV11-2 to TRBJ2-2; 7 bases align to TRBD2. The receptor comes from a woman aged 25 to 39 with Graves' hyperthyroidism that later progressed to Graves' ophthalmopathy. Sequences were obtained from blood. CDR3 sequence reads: CASGGFLAENTGELFF. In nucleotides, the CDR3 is TGTGCCAGCGGAGGGTTTCTAGCGGAGAACACCGGGGAGCTGTTTTTT.